This entry lists 15 T cell receptor beta chains sequenced from one sample in a study of cytomegalovirus exposure and HLA in healthy donors. PCR involved 60 Vbeta and 13 Jbeta primers. The repertoire was sequenced with immunoSEQ multiplex PCR; TCRdb's copy has only in-frame clones and lacks some. In the table there are roughly 71,000 clones, over 50% of which are singletons. The sequenced material came from PBMCs. Every receptor here comes from a man in his forties or fifties in good health and CMV-seropositive.

The chain carries TRBV4-3 and TRBJ1-2; D might be TRBD1 (6 bases). CDR1 LGHNA and CDR2 YSLEER come from the germline V gene. The CDR3 extends over 13 amino acids. V lost 0 bases and J 8 bases, leaving 10 bases between the germline ends. The CDR3 DNA reads as TGCGCCAGCAGCCAAGATCGGGGGGCCGGCTACACCTTC. Amino acids: CASSQDRGAGYTF.

This chain connects TRBV11-2 to TRBJ1-5; maybe TRBD1 (5 bases). The germline V gene has CDR1 SGHAT and CDR2 FQNNGV. The CDR3 is 15 amino acids. V was cut by 0 bases and J by 9 bases, with 15 bases left in between. Here the CDR3 reads CASSLDGGVGRPQHF. CDR3 bases: TGTGCCAGCAGCTTAGATGGCGGGGTGGGACGGCCCCAGCATTTT.

The chain employs TRBV7-2 and TRBJ2-3; 7 bases are shared with TRBD2. Germline V gene lookup returns CDR1 SGHTA and CDR2 FQGNSA. With V trimmed by 1 base and J by 0 bases, 4 bases remained unmatched. The CDR3 totals 16 residues. The CDR3 nucleotides are TGTGCCAGCAGCTTAGTGCCGGGGGGAAGCACAGATACGCAGTATTTT. Encoded protein: CASSLVPGGSTDTQYF.

V and J are TRBV5-4 and TRBJ2-3, with 14 bases that match TRBD2. This CDR3 spans 16 amino acids. V lost 5 bases, J lost 5 bases, and 7 bases stayed unmatched. CDR1 SGHNT and CDR2 YYREEE come from the germline V gene (reference sequence). CDR3 amino acids: CASRTSGGAGRDTQYF. The CDR3 DNA is TGTGCCAGCAGGACTAGCGGGGGGGCAGGGAGAGATACGCAGTATTTT.

The V call is TRBV4-1, the J call TRBJ2-3, with 13 bases matching TRBD2. The CDR3 is 19 amino acids. V lost 1 base to trimming and J lost 1 base; unmatched junction nucleotides: 8. The germline CDR1 and CDR2 sequences are MGHRA and YSYEKL. The CDR3 here is CASSQGLLAGGPGTDTQYF. The CDR3 region has the DNA TGCGCCAGCAGCCAAGGGTTACTAGCGGGGGGGCCGGGCACAGATACGCAGTATTTT.

The J gene is TRBJ1-6, the V gene TRBV5-1; 9 nucleotides match TRBD1. V trimming: 7 bases; J trimming: 1 base; junction bases outside the gene matches: 6. The germline V gene encodes CDR1 SGHRS and CDR2 YFSETQ. The CDR3 has 16 amino acids. The CDR3 DNA follows: TGCGCCAGCGGTACAGGGGGCGAATCCTATAATTCACCCCTCCACTTT. It is translated as CASGTGGESYNSPLHF.

The V gene is TRBV4-3, the J gene TRBJ1-2; 7 bases align to TRBD1. Trimming took 1 base from V and 4 from J; bases not matched to a gene: 0. Germline V lookup: CDR1 LGHNA, CDR2 YSLEER. This CDR3 is 13 amino acids long. In DNA, the CDR3 is TGCGCCAGCAGCCAAGCAGGGGGCTATGGCTACACCTTC. It translates to CASSQAGGYGYTF.

The rearrangement links TRBV6-4 to TRBJ2-2; D perhaps matches TRBD1 (5 bases). Germline lookup yields CDR1 MRHNA and CDR2 SNTAGT. The CDR3 extends over 17 amino acids. Trimming stripped 3 bases from V and 5 bases from J, with 19 bases between. CDR3 region: CASSDRFLQGLTGELFF. The DNA for the CDR3 is TGTGCCAGCAGTGATCGGTTCTTGCAGGGATTAACCGGGGAGCTGTTTTTT.

The chain carries TRBV6-5 and TRBJ1-2; no reliable D call. The germline V gene has CDR1 MNHEY and CDR2 SVGAGI. The CDR3 loop spans 13 amino acids. Between the trimmed V and J ends, which lost 3 bases and 4 bases, there was a span of 9 bases. Here the CDR3 DNA reads TGTGCCAGCAGTTATCTGGCCAGCTATGGCTACACCTTC. It yields the protein CASSYLASYGYTF.

The genes are TRBV4-1 and TRBJ2-1; the match to TRBD1 covers 8 bases. With 1 base clipped from V and 7 bases from J, the junction kept 6 bases outside the gene matches. This CDR3 is built from 15 residues. In germline, CDR1 is MGHRA, CDR2 YSYEKL. The DNA for the CDR3 is TGCGCCAGCAGCCAAGGACAGGGGACAATGAATGAGCAGTTCTTC. The encoded protein is CASSQGQGTMNEQFF.

The chain combines TRBV2 with TRBJ2-3; perhaps TRBD2 as D (6 bases). Trimming took 1 base from V and 3 from J, leaving 17 bases between them. CDR1 SNHLY and CDR2 FYNNEI come from the germline V gene. The CDR3 sequence is 17 residues long. The CDR3, as DNA: TGTGCCAGCAGTGAAGGTGTTTTGGGCCTAGCGACAGATACGCAGTATTTT. Protein product: CASSEGVLGLATDTQYF.

This chain links TRBV4-1 with TRBJ2-3; TRBD2 agrees at 9 bases. Germline lookup yields CDR1 MGHRA and CDR2 YSYEKL. This CDR3 region has 16 residues. The J segment lost 6 bases and the V segment lost 4 bases, leaving 11 bases of the junction unmatched. CDR3 DNA: TGCGCCAGCAGCCTCCGGGGTAGCGGGGGACACGATACGCAGTATTTT. Protein product: CASSLRGSGGHDTQYF.

The V gene is TRBV30, the J gene TRBJ2-1, with 13 nucleotides matching TRBD2. V shed 0 bases, J shed 5 bases, and the junction held 4 bases outside the gene matches. Germline lookup yields CDR1 GTSNPN and CDR2 SVGIG (reference sequence). This CDR3 has 16 residues. CDR3 DNA: TGTGCCTGGAGTGTGAGGACTAGCGGGAGAAACAATGAGCAGTTCTTC. Translating it yields CAWSVRTSGRNNEQFF.

DNA for the CDR3: TGTGCCAGCAGGTACAGGGGGTCCTACGAGCAGTACTTC. It codes for CASRYRGSYEQYF. This chain connects TRBV27 to TRBJ2-7; TRBD1 agrees at 8 bases. Germline loops: CDR1 MNHEY, CDR2 SMNVEV (reference sequence). V was clipped by 6 bases and J by 1 base; unmatched bases: 2. This CDR3 is built from 13 residues.

This rearrangement joins TRBV29-1 to TRBJ1-2; 10 nucleotides match TRBD1. V lost 3 bases and J lost 10; bases outside the gene matches: 5. The V gene's germline CDR1 is SQVTM and CDR2 ANQGSEA. This CDR3 spans 12 amino acids. DNA for the CDR3: TGCAGCGTTGAGGGGGGACAGGGGTACTACACCTTC. It is translated as CSVEGGQGYYTF.